This T cell receptor (beta chain) came from a study of shared clonotypes between healthy human individuals. Study-wide results and caveats: Relative to memory subsets, naive subsets generally showed larger estimated richness. The expectation was that sequencing depth would affect clonotype sharing among donors. The sole specimen, blood, was sampled, and tissue repertoires likely differ.

Researchers reported that CD8 memory united CD45RO+ cells with CCR7-negative CD45RA+ TemRA cells. The method was immunoSEQ multiplex PCR; TCRdb's version includes in-frame clones alone and lacks a portion of them. The sample gives roughly 720,000 clones, 90% of which show up once; about a third is in the top ten. As regards this clone: Antigen specificity is unknown.

The CDR3 contains 15 residues. Trimming pared 6 bases from V and 0 bases from J, leaving 12 bases between. The germline V gene encodes CDR1 LGHNT and CDR2 FRNRAP. Source material: memory CD8+ T cells from PBMCs. Subset described: CD45RO+ cells pooled with CCR7-negative TemRA cells. This clonotype was sampled from a man younger than 35 in good health. Some clones in this sample may be carry-over from other donors' samples. The chain combines TRBV12-5 with TRBJ2-1; the D gene is possibly TRBD1 (6 bases). CDR3 sequence (DNA): TGTGCTAGTGGGATGGGGGCAAGCTCCTACAATGAGCAGTTCTTC. This codes for CASGMGASSYNEQFF.